This T cell receptor beta chain was documented in a study of blood T cells in healthy people across ages. Many counts were recorded for this clonotype. For the second PCR, which ran for about 7 to 11 cycles, a sample-barcoded 5' primer and a J-beta primer mix were used. From the 5' RACE reads, TCRdb called clonotypes with MiXCR, one entry per CDR3 protein. This table has over a million distinct CDR3 sequences, approximately 25% appearing once. The data also belong to a second study, concerning T cells of mothers and their children.

This receptor was obtained from a girl aged 2 to 9 in good health. What was sequenced was blood.

In DNA, the CDR3 is TGTGCCAGCAGTTTCCTAGCGGGATACAATGAGCAGTTCTTC. The encoded protein is CASSFLAGYNEQFF. The chain joins TRBV28 to TRBJ2-1; TRBD2 agrees at 9 bases. Trimming took 3 bases from V and 4 from J; bases not matched to a gene: 1. CDR1 MDHEN and CDR2 SYDVKM come from the germline V gene. The CDR3 covers 14 residues.